The subject of this entry is one T cell receptor beta chain. Original processing notes: Estimation of nucleated cell counts was performed using reference gene primer amplification. Here immunoSEQ multiplex PCR was the method, and the copy in TCRdb shows in-frame clones only, minus some. V and J calls and clone size come straight from that table; D and trimming were deduced from the DNA. Among approximately 180,000 clones listed, over 75% were seen once. This sample stems from a study of blood T cell repertoires in COVID-19. Overall study: Material from acute and convalescent COVID-19 was sourced from the United States, Italy and Spain. The analysed material was cDNA or gDNA that came from T cells, B-cell-depleted T cells, or PBMCs.

The CDR3 runs to 15 residues. Germline V gene data show CDR1 as MDHEN and CDR2 as SYDVKM. Trimming shortened V by 3 bases and J by 1 base, and 12 bases separated the two germline ends. Sequenced material: peripheral blood. The TCR sequence derives from a man aged 60 to 75 with acute or convalescent COVID-19. The rearrangement links TRBV28 to TRBJ1-2, with D uncertain. CDR3 coding DNA: TGTGCCAGCAGTTTTGGGCGGAGGATTAACTATGGCTACACCTTC. Its translation is CASSFGRRINYGYTF.